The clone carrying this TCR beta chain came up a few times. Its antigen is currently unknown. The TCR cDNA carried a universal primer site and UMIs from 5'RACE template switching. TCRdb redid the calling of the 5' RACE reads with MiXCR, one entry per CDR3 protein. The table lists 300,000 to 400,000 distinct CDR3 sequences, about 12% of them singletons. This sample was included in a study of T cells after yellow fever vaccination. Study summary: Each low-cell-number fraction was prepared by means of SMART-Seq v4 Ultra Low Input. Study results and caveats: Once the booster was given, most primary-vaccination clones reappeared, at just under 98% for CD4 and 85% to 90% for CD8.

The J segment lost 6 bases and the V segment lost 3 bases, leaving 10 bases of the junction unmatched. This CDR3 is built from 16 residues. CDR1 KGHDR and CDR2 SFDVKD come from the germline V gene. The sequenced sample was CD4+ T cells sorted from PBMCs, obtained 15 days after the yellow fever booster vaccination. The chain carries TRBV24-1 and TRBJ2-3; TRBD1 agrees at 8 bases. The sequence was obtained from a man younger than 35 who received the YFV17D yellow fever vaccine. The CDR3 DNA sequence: TGTGCCACCAGTGATCGAAGTACAGGGGGATCGGATACGCAGTATTTT. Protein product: CATSDRSTGGSDTQYF.